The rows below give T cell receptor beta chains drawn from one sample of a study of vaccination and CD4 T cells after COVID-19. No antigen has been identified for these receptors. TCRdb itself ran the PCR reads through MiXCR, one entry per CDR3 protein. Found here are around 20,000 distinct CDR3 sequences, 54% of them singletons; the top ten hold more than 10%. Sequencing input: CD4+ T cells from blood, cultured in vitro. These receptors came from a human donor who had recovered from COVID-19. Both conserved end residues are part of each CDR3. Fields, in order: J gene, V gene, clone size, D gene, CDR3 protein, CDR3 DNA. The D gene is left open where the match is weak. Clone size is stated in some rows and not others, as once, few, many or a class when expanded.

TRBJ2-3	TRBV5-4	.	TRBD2	CASSHDVSGSDTQYF	TGTGCCAGCAGCCACGACGTTAGCGGGAGTGATACGCAGTATTTT
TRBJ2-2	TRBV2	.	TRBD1	CASSSDRGGTGELFF	TGTGCCAGCAGCAGCGACAGGGGGGGCACCGGGGAGCTGTTTTTT
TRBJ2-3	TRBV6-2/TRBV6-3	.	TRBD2	CASSRRKSGRGSTDTQYF	TGTGCCAGCAGTCGCCGCAAGAGCGGGAGGGGGTCCACAGATACGCAGTATTTT
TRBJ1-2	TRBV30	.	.	CAWRHRVNYGYTF	TGTGCCTGGAGACACAGGGTTAACTATGGCTACACCTTC
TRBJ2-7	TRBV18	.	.	CASSLRTYPHEQYF	TGTGCCAGCTCACTAAGGACGTACCCCCACGAGCAGTACTTC
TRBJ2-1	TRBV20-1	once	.	CSARGWGGRDEQFF	TGCAGTGCTAGAGGGTGGGGGGGCCGTGATGAGCAGTTCTTC
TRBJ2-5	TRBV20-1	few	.	CSASRGGRGETQYF	TGCAGTGCTAGCAGGGGCGGCAGGGGAGAGACCCAGTACTTC
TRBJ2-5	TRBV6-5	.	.	CASSSGRGQETQYF	TGTGCCAGCAGTTCCGGTCGCGGTCAAGAGACCCAGTACTTC
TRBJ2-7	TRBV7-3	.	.	CASSLTGGTRSYEQYF	TGTGCCAGCAGCTTAACAGGGGGGACTCGCTCCTACGAGCAGTACTTC
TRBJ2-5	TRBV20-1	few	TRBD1	CSAPRRTGGPETQYF	TGCAGTGCTCCCAGACGGACAGGGGGCCCAGAGACCCAGTACTTC
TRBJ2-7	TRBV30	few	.	CAWTSSGEQYF	TGTGCCTGGACCTCCTCGGGTGAGCAGTACTTC
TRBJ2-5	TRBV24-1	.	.	CATSGGMGQQETQYF	TGTGCCACCAGTGGGGGCATGGGTCAGCAAGAGACCCAGTACTTC
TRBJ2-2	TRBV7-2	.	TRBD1	CASSPTGARTGELFF	TGTGCCAGCAGCCCAACAGGGGCGAGGACCGGGGAGCTGTTTTTT
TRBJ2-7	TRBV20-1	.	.	CSARLGGDEQYF	TGCAGTGCCAGACTAGGCGGGGACGAGCAGTACTTC
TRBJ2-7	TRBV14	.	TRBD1	CASSQRQGPYEQYF	TGTGCCAGCAGCCAACGACAGGGCCCCTACGAGCAGTACTTC
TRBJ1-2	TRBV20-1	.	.	CSASLIASGANYGYTF	TGCAGTGCTAGCCTGATCGCCTCGGGGGCGAACTATGGCTACACCTTC
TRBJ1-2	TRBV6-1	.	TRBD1	CASSTTGANYGYTF	TGTGCCAGCAGTACGACAGGGGCTAACTATGGCTACACCTTC
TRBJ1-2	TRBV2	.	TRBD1	CASPPRDSYGYTF	TGTGCCAGCCCCCCCCGGGACAGCTATGGCTACACCTTC
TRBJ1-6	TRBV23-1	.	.	CASFRGSGYSPLHF	TGCGCCAGCTTCCGGGGCTCCGGGTACTCACCCCTCCACTTT
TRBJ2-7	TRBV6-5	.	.	CASSYEGGREQYF	TGTGCCAGCAGTTACGAGGGGGGGCGAGAGCAGTACTTC
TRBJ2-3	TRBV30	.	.	CAWSVRGSDTQYF	TGTGCCTGGAGTGTACGGGGTTCCGATACGCAGTATTTT
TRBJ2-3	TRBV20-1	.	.	CSAKGGGVATDTQYF	TGCAGTGCTAAAGGGGGTGGGGTAGCAACAGATACGCAGTATTTT
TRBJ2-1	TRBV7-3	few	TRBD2	CASSLTYDSGRRNEQFF	TGTGCCAGCAGCTTAACGTATGACAGCGGGAGAAGGAATGAGCAGTTCTTC
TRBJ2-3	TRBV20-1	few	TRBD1	CSASGTGGADTQYF	TGCAGTGCTAGCGGGACAGGGGGCGCAGATACGCAGTATTTT
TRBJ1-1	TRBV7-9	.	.	CASRVFTVENTEAFF	TGTGCCAGCAGAGTATTCACAGTCGAGAACACTGAAGCTTTCTTT
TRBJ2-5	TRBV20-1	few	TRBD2	CSARDVLAGDQETQYF	TGCAGTGCTAGAGATGTACTAGCGGGGGACCAAGAGACCCAGTACTTC
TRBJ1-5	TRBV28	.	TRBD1	CASGTGDGQPQHF	TGTGCCAGCGGGACAGGGGATGGGCAGCCCCAGCATTTT